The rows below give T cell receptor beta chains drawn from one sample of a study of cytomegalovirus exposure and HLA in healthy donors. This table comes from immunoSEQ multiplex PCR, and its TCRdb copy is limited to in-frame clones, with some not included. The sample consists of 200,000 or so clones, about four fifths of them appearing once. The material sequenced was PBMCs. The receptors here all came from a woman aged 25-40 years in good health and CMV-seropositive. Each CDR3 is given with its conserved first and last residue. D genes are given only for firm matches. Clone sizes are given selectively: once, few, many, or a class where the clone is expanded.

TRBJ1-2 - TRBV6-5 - TGTGTGCTGTGGGACGCACAGGGCAACTATGGCTACACCTTC CVLWDAQGNYGYTF
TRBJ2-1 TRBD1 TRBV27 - TGTGCCAGCAGTTTATTGCGGACAGGGAGCTTCAATGAGCAGTTCTTC CASSLLRTGSFNEQFF
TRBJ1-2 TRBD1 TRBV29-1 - TGCAGCGTTGATGCAGGGGGGATTTATGGCTACACCTTC CSVDAGGIYGYTF
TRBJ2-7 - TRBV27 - TGTGCCAGCAGTTTAAGTGCCCAGGCCTACGAGCAGTACTTC CASSLSAQAYEQYF
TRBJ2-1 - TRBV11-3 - TGTGCCAGCAGTCCCGGATGGGGGGGCAGCAATGAGCAGTTCTTC CASSPGWGGSNEQFF
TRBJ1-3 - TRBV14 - TGTGCCAGCAGCCAACTAAATCCCATCTCTGGAAACACCATATATTTT CASSQLNPISGNTIYF
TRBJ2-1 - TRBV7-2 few TGTGCCAGCAGCTTATATCATGAGCAGTTCTTC CASSLYHEQFF
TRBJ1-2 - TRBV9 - TGTGCCAGCAGCGGAAGACGACTCTACACCTTC CASSGRRLYTF
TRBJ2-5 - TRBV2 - TGTGCCAGCGGGGCGCGCCAAGAGACCCAGTACTTC CASGARQETQYF
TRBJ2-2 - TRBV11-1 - TGTGCCAGCAGCTTTCGTCGCCCAGGGGCCGCGAACACCGGGGAGCTGTTTTTT CASSFRRPGAANTGELFF
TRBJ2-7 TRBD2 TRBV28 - TGTGCCAGCAGCTCATGGGAGGGTCGGGGGATGGTAGACTACGAGCAGTACTTC CASSSWEGRGMVDYEQYF
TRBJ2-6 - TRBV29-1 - TGCAGCGTTGTGTGGCTCGAGGCTGGGGCCAACGTCCTGACTTTC CSVVWLEAGANVLTF
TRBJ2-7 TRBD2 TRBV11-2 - TGTGCCAGCAGCTTCGCCCCGGGACTAGCGGGAAACTACGAGCAGTACTTC CASSFAPGLAGNYEQYF
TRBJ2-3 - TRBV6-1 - TGTGCCAGCAGTGAATCCCCAGAATTGATCACAGATACGCAGTATTTT CASSESPELITDTQYF
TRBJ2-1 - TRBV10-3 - TGTGCCATCCAAAAGGGCGGGGGCTATGAGCAGTTCTTC CAIQKGGGYEQFF
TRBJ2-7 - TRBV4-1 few TGCGCCAGCAGCCAAGCGGGCGGGGTCGCCTACGAGCAGTACTTC CASSQAGGVAYEQYF
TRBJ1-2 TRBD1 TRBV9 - TGTGCCAGCAGCCGCTGGACAGGGGACTTCTATGGCTACACCTTC CASSRWTGDFYGYTF
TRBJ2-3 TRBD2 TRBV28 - TGTGCCAGCATGGGAGAGAGGGCAGCGGGAGGGCGTGGGGAAGATACGCAGTATTTT CASMGERAAGGRGEDTQYF
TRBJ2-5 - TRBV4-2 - TGTGCCAGCAGCCGCGCCAGGGAGACCCAGTACTTC CASSRARETQYF
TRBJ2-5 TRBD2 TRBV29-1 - TGCAGCCCCCGATGGGAGGGAAGCCAGTACTTC CSPRWEGSQYF
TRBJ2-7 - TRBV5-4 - TGTGCCAGCAGCTTGGGTCAGGGGCAATACGAGCAGTACTTC CASSLGQGQYEQYF
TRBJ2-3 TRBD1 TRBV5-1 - TGCGCCAGCAGCATAACCCGGACAGGGGCAGCAGATACGCAGTATTTT CASSITRTGAADTQYF